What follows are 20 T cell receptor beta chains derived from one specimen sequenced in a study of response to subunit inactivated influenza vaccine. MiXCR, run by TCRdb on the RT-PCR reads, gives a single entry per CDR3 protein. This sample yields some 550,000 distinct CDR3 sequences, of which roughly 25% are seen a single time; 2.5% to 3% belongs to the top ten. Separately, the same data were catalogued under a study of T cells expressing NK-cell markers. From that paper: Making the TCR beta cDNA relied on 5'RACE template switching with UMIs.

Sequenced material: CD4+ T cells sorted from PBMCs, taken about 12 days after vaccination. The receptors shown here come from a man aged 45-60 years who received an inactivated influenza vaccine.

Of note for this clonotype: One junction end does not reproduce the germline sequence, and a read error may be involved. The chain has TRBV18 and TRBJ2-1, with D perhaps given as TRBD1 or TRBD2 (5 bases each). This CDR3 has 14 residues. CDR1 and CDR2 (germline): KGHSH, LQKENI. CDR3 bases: TGTGCCACCTCATCCGGGGCCCCGCGGCATGAGCAGTTCTTC. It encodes CATSSGAPRHEQFF.

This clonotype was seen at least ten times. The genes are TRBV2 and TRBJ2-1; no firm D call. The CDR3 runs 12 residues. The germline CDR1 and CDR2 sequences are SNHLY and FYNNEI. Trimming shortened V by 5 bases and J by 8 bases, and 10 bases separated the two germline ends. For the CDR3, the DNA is TGTGCCAGCAGTTTCCGCCGGGATGAGCAGTTCTTC. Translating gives CASSFRRDEQFF.

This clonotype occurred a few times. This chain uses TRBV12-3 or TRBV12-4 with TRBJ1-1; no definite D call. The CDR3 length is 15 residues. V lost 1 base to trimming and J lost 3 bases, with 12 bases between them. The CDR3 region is CASSLEGPRHTEAFF. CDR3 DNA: TGTGCCAGCAGTTTAGAAGGACCAAGACACACTGAAGCTTTCTTT.

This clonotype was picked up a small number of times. The DNA of the CDR3 is TGTGCCAGCAATTCGGGGACAGGGGTCGACAAAAACATTCAGTACTTC. This translates into CASNSGTGVDKNIQYF. The chain links TRBV7-4 to TRBJ2-4, with 10 bases matching TRBD1. From germline, CDR1 is SGHVT and CDR2 SQSDAQ. V lost 7 bases and J lost 3; bases outside the gene matches: 9. The CDR3 loop spans 16 amino acids.

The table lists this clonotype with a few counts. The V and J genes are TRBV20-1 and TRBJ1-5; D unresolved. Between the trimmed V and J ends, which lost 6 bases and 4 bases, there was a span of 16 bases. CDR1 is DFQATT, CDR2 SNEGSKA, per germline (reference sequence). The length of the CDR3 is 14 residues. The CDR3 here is CSAEGPVPNQPQHF. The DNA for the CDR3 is TGCAGTGCCGAAGGACCCGTCCCTAATCAGCCCCAGCATTTT.

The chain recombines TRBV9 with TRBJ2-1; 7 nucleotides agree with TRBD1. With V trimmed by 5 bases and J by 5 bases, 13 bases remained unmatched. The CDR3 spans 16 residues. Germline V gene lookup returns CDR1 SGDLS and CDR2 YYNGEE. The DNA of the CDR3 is TGTGCCAGCAGTCCCGGCGGCAGGGGGATAGACAATGAGCAGTTCTTC. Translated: CASSPGGRGIDNEQFF.

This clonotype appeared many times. The CDR3 loop reads CASSQPGGTSGRNEQFF. As DNA, the CDR3 is TGTGCCAGCAGCCAACCTGGCGGGACTAGCGGGCGCAATGAGCAGTTCTTC. V usage is TRBV3-1 and J usage is TRBJ2-1, with 12 bases that match TRBD2. With V trimmed by 2 bases and J by 6 bases, 8 bases remained unmatched. Per the germline V gene, CDR1 is LGHDT and CDR2 is YNNKEL (reference sequence). The CDR3 is made up of 17 amino acids.

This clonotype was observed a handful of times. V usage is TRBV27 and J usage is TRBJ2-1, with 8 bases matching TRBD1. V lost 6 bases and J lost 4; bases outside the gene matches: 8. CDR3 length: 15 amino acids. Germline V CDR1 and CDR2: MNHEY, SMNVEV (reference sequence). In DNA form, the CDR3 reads TGTGCCAGCAGACGTACAGGGGGGACATACAATGAGCAGTTCTTC. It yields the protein CASRRTGGTYNEQFF.

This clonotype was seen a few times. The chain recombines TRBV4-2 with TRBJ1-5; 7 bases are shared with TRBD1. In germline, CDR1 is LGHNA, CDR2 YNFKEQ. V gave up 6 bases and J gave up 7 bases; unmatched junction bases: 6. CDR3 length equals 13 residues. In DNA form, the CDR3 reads TGTGCCAGCAGTAACGACAGGGAACAGCCCCAGCATTTT. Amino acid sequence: CASSNDREQPQHF.

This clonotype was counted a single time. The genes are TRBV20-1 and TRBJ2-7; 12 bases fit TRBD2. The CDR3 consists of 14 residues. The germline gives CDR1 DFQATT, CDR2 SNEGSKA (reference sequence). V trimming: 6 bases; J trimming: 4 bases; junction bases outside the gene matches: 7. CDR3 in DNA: TGCAGTGCGAGACTAGCGGGAGTTAGGTACGAGCAGTACTTC. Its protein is CSARLAGVRYEQYF.

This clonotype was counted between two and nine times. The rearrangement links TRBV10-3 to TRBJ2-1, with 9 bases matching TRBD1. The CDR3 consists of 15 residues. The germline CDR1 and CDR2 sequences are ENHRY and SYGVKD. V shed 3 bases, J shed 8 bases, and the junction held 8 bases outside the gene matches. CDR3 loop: CAISDPGQGRDEQFF. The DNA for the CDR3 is TGTGCCATCAGTGACCCCGGACAGGGGCGAGATGAGCAGTTCTTC.

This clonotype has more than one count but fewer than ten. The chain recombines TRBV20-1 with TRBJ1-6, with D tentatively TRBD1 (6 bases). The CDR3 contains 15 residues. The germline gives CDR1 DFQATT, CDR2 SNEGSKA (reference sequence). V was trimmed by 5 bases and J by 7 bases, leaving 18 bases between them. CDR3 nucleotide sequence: TGCAGTGCTTCACACAAACAGGGAAGCAATTCACCCCTCCACTTT. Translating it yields CSASHKQGSNSPLHF.

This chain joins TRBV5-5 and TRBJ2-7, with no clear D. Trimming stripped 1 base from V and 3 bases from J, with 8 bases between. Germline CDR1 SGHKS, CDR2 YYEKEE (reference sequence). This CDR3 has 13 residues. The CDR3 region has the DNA TGTGCCAGCAGCTTGTCTGCAGACTACGAGCAGTACTTC. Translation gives CASSLSADYEQYF.

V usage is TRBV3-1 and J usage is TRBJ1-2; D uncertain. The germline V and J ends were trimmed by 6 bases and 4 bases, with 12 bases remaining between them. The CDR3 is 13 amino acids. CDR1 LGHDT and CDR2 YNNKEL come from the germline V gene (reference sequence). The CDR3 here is CASSLKESYGYTF. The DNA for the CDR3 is TGTGCCAGCAGTCTAAAAGAGTCCTATGGCTACACCTTC.

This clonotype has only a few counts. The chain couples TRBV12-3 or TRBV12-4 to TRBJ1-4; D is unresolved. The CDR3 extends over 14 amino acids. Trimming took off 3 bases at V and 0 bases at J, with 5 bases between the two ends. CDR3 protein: CASSFRTTNEKLFF. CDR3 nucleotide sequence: TGTGCCAGCAGTTTCCGTACAACTAATGAAAAACTGTTTTTT.

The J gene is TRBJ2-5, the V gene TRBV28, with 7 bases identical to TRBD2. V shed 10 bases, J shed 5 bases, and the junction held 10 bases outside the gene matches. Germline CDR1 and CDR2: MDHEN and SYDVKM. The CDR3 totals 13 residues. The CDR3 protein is CATTGGRRETQYF. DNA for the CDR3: TGTGCCACGACGGGAGGCCGGAGGGAGACCCAGTACTTC.

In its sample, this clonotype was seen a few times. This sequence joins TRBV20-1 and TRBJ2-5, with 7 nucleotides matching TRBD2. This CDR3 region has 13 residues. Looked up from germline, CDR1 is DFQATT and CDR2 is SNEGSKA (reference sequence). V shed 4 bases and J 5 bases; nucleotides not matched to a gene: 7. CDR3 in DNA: TGCAGTGCTAATTCGGGGGGTACGGAGACCCAGTACTTC. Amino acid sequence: CSANSGGTETQYF.

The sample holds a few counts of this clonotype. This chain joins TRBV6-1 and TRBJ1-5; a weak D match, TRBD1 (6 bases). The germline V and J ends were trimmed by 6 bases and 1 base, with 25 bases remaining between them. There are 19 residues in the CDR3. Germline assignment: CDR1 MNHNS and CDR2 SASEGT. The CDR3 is CASRQTIGRGGASNQPQHF. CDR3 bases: TGTGCCAGCAGACAAACCATTGGTCGTGGGGGGGCGAGCAATCAGCCCCAGCATTTT.

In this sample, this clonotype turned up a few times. The CDR3 protein is CASSQVASGGAYEQYF. The CDR3 DNA reads as TGCGCCAGCAGCCAAGTAGCCAGCGGGGGAGCCTACGAGCAGTACTTC. The chain combines TRBV4-3 with TRBJ2-7; 8 nucleotides match TRBD2. Germline loops: CDR1 LGHNA, CDR2 YSLEER. CDR3 length: 16 residues. The trim removed 1 base at V and 2 bases at J, leaving 7 bases unmatched.

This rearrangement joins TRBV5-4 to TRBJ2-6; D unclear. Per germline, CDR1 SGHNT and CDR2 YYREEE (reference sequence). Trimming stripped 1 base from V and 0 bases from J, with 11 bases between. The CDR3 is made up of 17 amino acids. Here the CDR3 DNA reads TGTGCCAGCAGCTTGCGGACGGTTCTCTCTGGGGCCAACGTCCTGACTTTC. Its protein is CASSLRTVLSGANVLTF.